Listed here are 5 T cell receptor beta chains from one sample, sequenced in a study of neurological immune-mediated disorders. Each CDR3 protein is one row after TCRdb ran MiXCR on the 5' RACE reads. The repertoire includes under 70,000 distinct CDR3 sequences, about 3.4% of them detected once, and approximately 6.6% sits in the top ten. Material for sequencing was PBMCs. These receptors came from a woman aged 55 to 70 with multiple sclerosis.

This clonotype showed up many times. J is TRBJ2-1 and V is TRBV18; 7 bases align to TRBD2. V lost 3 bases to trimming and J lost 2 bases; unmatched junction nucleotides: 4. Germline CDR1 reads KGHSH; CDR2 reads LQKENI. This CDR3 region has 15 residues. CDR3 residues: CASSPGRETYNEQFF. The CDR3, as DNA: TGTGCCAGCTCACCGGGGCGGGAGACCTACAATGAGCAGTTCTTC.

This clonotype was seen many times. In nucleotides, the CDR3 is TGTGCCAGCAGCTTATCCCCCGGGAGCACAGATACGCAGTATTTT. Protein sequence: CASSLSPGSTDTQYF. V gene TRBV7-9 combines with J gene TRBJ2-3; D is ambiguous. Germline V gene data show CDR1 as SEHNR and CDR2 as FQNEAQ (reference sequence). V was cut by 2 bases and J by 0 bases, with 9 bases left in between. This CDR3 has 15 residues. The complete variable domain, with remaining parts taken from reference TRBV7-9 and TRBJ2-3, reads DTGVSQNPRHKITKRGQNVTFRCDPISEHNRLYWYRQTLGQGPEFLTYFQNEAQLEKSRLLSDRFSAERPKGSFSTLEIQRTEQGDSAMYLCASSLSPGSTDTQYFGPGTRLTVL.

This clonotype was picked up many times. V usage is TRBV5-1 and J usage is TRBJ1-2; 10 bases line up with TRBD1. The V and J ends lost 5 bases and 4 bases, in that order; junction bases with no gene match: 8. Germline V CDR1 and CDR2: SGHRS, YFSETQ. The CDR3 runs 15 residues. CDR3 loop: CASRARGQGTYGYTF. The DNA of the CDR3 is TGCGCCAGCAGAGCGAGGGGACAGGGGACCTATGGCTACACCTTC.

This clonotype was observed a handful of times. This may come from a read error, since a much larger clone is one base off. The gene calls are TRBV3-1 and TRBJ2-7; 8 positions agree with TRBD2. The germline gives CDR1 LGHDT, CDR2 YNNKEL (reference sequence). V lost 6 bases, J lost 3 bases, and 13 bases stayed unmatched. The CDR3 sequence is 16 residues long. Here the CDR3 reads CASSPSQAGDFYEQYF. The CDR3 DNA reads as TGTGCCAGCAGTCCCTCCCAAGCGGGAGACTTCTACGAGCAGTACTTC.

This clonotype was detected ten times or more. CDR3 region: CSARVGSRSTEAFF. In DNA form, the CDR3 reads TGCAGTGCTAGAGTGGGGTCGCGGAGCACTGAAGCTTTCTTT. The rearrangement joins TRBV20-1 to TRBJ1-1; D remains ambiguous. V shed 1 base and J shed 4 bases, with 13 bases lying between them. Germline CDR1 DFQATT, CDR2 SNEGSKA (reference sequence). This CDR3 spans 14 amino acids.